The rows below give T cell receptor beta chains drawn from one sample of a study of response to subunit inactivated influenza vaccine. From the RT-PCR reads, TCRdb called clonotypes with MiXCR, one entry per CDR3 protein. Of 150,000 or so distinct CDR3 sequences detected, 9.5% to 13% appear once; the ten largest clones hold roughly 12%. The specimen comprised non-naive T cells sorted from PBMCs, sampled roughly 48 days after vaccination. These receptors came from a man aged 45-60 years who received an inactivated influenza vaccine. CDR3s include the opening cysteine and the closing phenylalanine or tryptophan. A D gene is named only where the DNA matches it firmly. Part of the rows lack a size; the others show once, few, many or a class for expanded clones.

>TRBJ2-1|NA|NA|TRBV12-2
CASRPAAGYLINEQFF
TGTGCAAGTCGCCCCGCGGCGGGGTATCTGATAAATGAGCAGTTCTTC
>TRBJ1-2|few|NA|TRBV5-1
CASSLRDPANYGYTF
TGCGCCAGCAGCTTACGGGACCCTGCTAACTATGGCTACACCTTC
>TRBJ1-4|NA|NA|TRBV6-1
CASGTRRKLFF
TGTGCCAGCGGCACTAGAAGAAAACTGTTTTTT
>TRBJ2-5|many|NA|TRBV20-1
CSAREISTTHGTQYF
TGCAGTGCTAGGGAAATAAGCACGACACATGGGACCCAGTACTTC
>TRBJ2-2|NA|TRBD1|TRBV7-9
CASSSPLQGTGELFF
TGTGCCAGCAGCTCTCCATTACAGGGGACCGGGGAGCTGTTTTTT
>TRBJ1-5|many|NA|TRBV6-2/TRBV6-3
CASSRAQGDLYSNQPQHF
TGTGCCAGCAGTAGGGCGCAGGGCGACCTTTATAGCAATCAGCCCCAGCATTTT
>TRBJ2-7|once|NA|TRBV21-1
CASSSSTEPTYEQYF
TGTGCCAGCAGCAGCTCGACAGAACCCACCTACGAGCAGTACTTC
>TRBJ2-7|many|NA|TRBV7-8
CASSLEGDAYEQYF
TGTGCCAGCAGCTTAGAGGGCGACGCTTACGAGCAGTACTTC
>TRBJ2-3|NA|NA|TRBV6-2/TRBV6-3
CASSRTAIVTDTQYF
TGTGCCAGCAGTAGAACGGCTATTGTCACAGATACGCAGTATTTT
>TRBJ2-3|many|NA|TRBV4-3
CASSQRSSTDTQYF
TGCGCCAGCAGCCAGCGGAGTAGCACAGATACGCAGTATTTT
>TRBJ1-1|many|NA|TRBV7-9
CASSFGQGEAFF
TGTGCCAGCAGCTTTGGGCAGGGGGAAGCTTTCTTT
>TRBJ2-7|few|TRBD1|TRBV28
CASSLPGQGYEQYF
TGTGCCAGCAGTCTGCCCGGACAGGGCTACGAGCAGTACTTC
>TRBJ2-7|few|TRBD2|TRBV7-9
CASSFSSGSSYEQYF
TGTGCCAGCAGCTTTTCTAGCGGCAGCTCCTACGAGCAGTACTTC
>TRBJ2-7|few|TRBD1|TRBV20-1
CSASGTGALEQYF
TGCAGTGCTAGCGGGACAGGGGCTCTGGAGCAGTACTTC
>TRBJ1-4|few|NA|TRBV20-1
CSARETAFDEKLFF
TGCAGTGCTAGAGAAACAGCCTTTGATGAAAAACTGTTTTTT
>TRBJ2-2|few|TRBD1|TRBV2
CASNLDRGVYTGELFF
TGTGCCAGCAATTTGGACAGGGGGGTTTATACCGGGGAGCTGTTTTTT
>TRBJ1-1|many|NA|TRBV4-3
CASSQDQAGTNTEAFF
TGCGCCAGCAGCCAAGATCAGGCCGGGACCAACACTGAAGCTTTCTTT
>TRBJ2-3|NA|TRBD2|TRBV12-3/TRBV12-4
CASSLEGLAATDTQYF
TGTGCCAGCAGTTTAGAGGGACTAGCAGCCACAGATACGCAGTATTTT
>TRBJ2-2|NA|TRBD1|TRBV2
CASSGDRVLTGELFF
TGTGCCAGCAGCGGGGACAGGGTACTCACCGGGGAGCTGTTTTTT
>TRBJ2-5|NA|TRBD2|TRBV14
CASSRISGDETQYF
TGTGCCAGCAGCCGAATTAGCGGGGATGAGACCCAGTACTTC
>TRBJ2-5|few|NA|TRBV7-9
CASSSMNRAGETQYF
TGTGCCAGCAGCTCCATGAACAGAGCCGGCGAGACCCAGTACTTC
>TRBJ2-3|NA|TRBD2|TRBV5-5
CASSPGPSGGTDTQYF
TGTGCCAGCAGCCCAGGCCCTAGCGGTGGGACAGATACGCAGTATTTT
>TRBJ1-2|many|NA|TRBV25-1
CASSEPGNYGYTF
TGTGCCAGCAGTGAACCGGGGAACTATGGCTACACCTTC
>TRBJ1-2|NA|NA|TRBV2
CASIPGEGGYGYTF
TGTGCCAGCATCCCTGGAGAGGGTGGTTATGGCTACACCTTC
>TRBJ2-7|many|TRBD1|TRBV12-3/TRBV12-4
CASSSTGYEQYF
TGTGCCAGCAGTTCGACAGGGTACGAGCAGTACTTC
>TRBJ1-2|few|NA|TRBV12-3/TRBV12-4
CASSKLQGGYGYTF
TGTGCCAGCAGTAAGTTACAGGGAGGCTATGGCTACACCTTC
>TRBJ1-2|few|TRBD1|TRBV6-1
CATSGQGVNYGYTF
TGTGCCACCTCCGGACAGGGGGTAAACTATGGCTACACCTTC
>TRBJ2-1|many|TRBD2|TRBV5-1
CASSFFTSGTYNEQFF
TGCGCCAGCAGCTTTTTTACTAGCGGAACCTACAATGAGCAGTTCTTC
>TRBJ2-3|many|NA|TRBV10-3
CAIKALDTQYF
TGTGCCATCAAGGCTTTGGATACGCAGTATTTT
>TRBJ1-1|many|NA|TRBV4-1
CASSHTGTEAFF
TGCGCCAGCAGCCACACAGGGACTGAAGCTTTCTTT
>TRBJ2-3|many|NA|TRBV7-2
CASSPRFSTDTQYF
TGTGCCAGCAGCCCCAGGTTTTCCACAGATACGCAGTATTTT
>TRBJ1-1|NA|NA|TRBV12-3/TRBV12-4
CASSSSANTEAFF
TGTGCCAGCAGTTCGTCGGCGAACACTGAAGCTTTCTTT
>TRBJ1-4|many|NA|TRBV4-1
CASSGTSELTNEKLFF
TGCGCCAGCAGCGGGACTTCCGAACTGACTAATGAAAAACTGTTTTTT
>TRBJ2-7|many|NA|TRBV9
CASSVGTLTSYEQYF
TGTGCCAGCAGCGTAGGTACGCTAACCTCCTACGAGCAGTACTTC
>TRBJ2-1|few|TRBD2|TRBV29-1
CSVEDPGLAGGYNEQFF
TGCAGCGTTGAAGATCCTGGACTAGCGGGGGGATACAATGAGCAGTTCTTC
>TRBJ1-1|many|TRBD1|TRBV7-2
CASSLGDRGSAFF
TGTGCCAGCAGCTTAGGGGACAGGGGTTCAGCTTTCTTT
>TRBJ1-5|few|NA|TRBV2
CASSEETANQPQHF
TGTGCCAGCAGTGAAGAGACAGCCAATCAGCCCCAGCATTTT
>TRBJ2-1|NA|NA|TRBV20-1
CSAGRQIITYNEQFF
TGCAGTGCTGGACGACAGATCATTACTTACAATGAGCAGTTCTTC
>TRBJ1-2|many|NA|TRBV5-1
CASSDGYGYTF
TGCGCCAGCTCGGACGGCTATGGCTACACCTTC
>TRBJ2-3|few|NA|TRBV12-3/TRBV12-4
CASSLMTDTQYF
TGTGCCAGCAGTTTAATGACAGATACGCAGTATTTT